This TCR beta chain was captured by sequencing in a study of T cells in Graves' hyperthyroidism and ophthalmopathy. Study-level points and caveats: The model made its ophthalmopathy prediction, and onset followed a median approximately 6 months later.

Patients aged 18 to 65 had newly diagnosed hyperthyroidism of under 2 months' duration. Together with thyroid ultrasound, orbital computed tomography, serum thyroxine and TRAb, clinical symptoms were used for diagnoses. RNA transcripts served as the template for amplifying TCR beta CDR3 regions. First-round RT-PCR with HTBI primers amplified the TCR CDR3 region. Using its own MiXCR run on the multiplex PCR reads, TCRdb lists one record per CDR3 protein. Found here are over 250,000 distinct CDR3 sequences, less than 30% of them singletons; the top ten hold about 25%. Details on this clonotype: Its antigen is as yet unknown.

V shed 6 bases, J shed 1 base, and the junction held 2 bases outside the gene matches. The germline V gene has CDR1 LNHDA and CDR2 SQIVND (reference sequence). The CDR3 consists of 14 residues. The origin of this receptor is a man aged 40-49 years with Graves' hyperthyroidism that later progressed to Graves' ophthalmopathy. Sequenced input: blood. This sequence joins TRBV19 and TRBJ1-5; 8 bases map to TRBD1. The CDR3 loop is CASRGQGSNQPQHF. CDR3 DNA: TGTGCCAGTAGAGGACAGGGAAGCAATCAGCCCCAGCATTTT.